The 17 T cell receptor beta chains in this list originate from one sample, sequenced in a study of blood T cells in healthy people across ages. A second PCR, run for about 7 to 11 cycles, used a sample-barcoded 5' primer plus a J-beta primer mix. One entry per CDR3 protein results from TCRdb running MiXCR on the 5' RACE reads. The sample lists over a million distinct CDR3 sequences, roughly 43% occurring once. Sample: blood. These receptors all come from a woman aged 18-29 years in good health.

A few counts support this clonotype. This sequence joins TRBV5-4 and TRBJ2-1; D not resolved. The DNA end favors TRBJ2-7, so the J call may be wrong. The germline V gene encodes CDR1 SGHNT and CDR2 YYREEE (reference sequence). The CDR3 is made up of 15 amino acids. CDR3 protein: CASSLFWQPYNEQYF. CDR3 nucleotide sequence: TGTGCCAGCAGCTTGTTCTGGCAGCCCTACAATGAGCAGTACTTC.

V is TRBV9 and J is TRBJ2-7; D is perhaps TRBD1 (5 bases). This CDR3 spans 16 amino acids. Germline lookup yields CDR1 SGDLS and CDR2 YYNGEE. Deletions cut 0 bases from V and 5 bases from J, with 18 bases between. CDR3 loop: CASSVEWGSRLNEQYF. The DNA of the CDR3 is TGTGCCAGCAGCGTAGAATGGGGCAGCCGCCTTAACGAGCAGTACTTC.

The chain links TRBV29-1 to TRBJ1-1, with D unclear. In germline, CDR1 is SQVTM, CDR2 ANQGSEA. CDR3 length: 12 amino acids. Deletions cut 2 bases from V and 4 bases from J, with 8 bases between. The CDR3 nucleotides are TGCAGCGTTGAATCGGTGGGCACTGAAGCTTTCTTT. This sequence encodes CSVESVGTEAFF.

This clonotype has a handful of counts. This chain joins TRBV12-3 or TRBV12-4 and TRBJ1-6; D unresolved. V lost 3 bases to trimming and J lost 3 bases, with 9 bases between them. This CDR3 is 15 amino acids long. CDR3 sequence reads: CASSLGVNYNSPLHF. The CDR3 bases are TGTGCCAGCAGTTTGGGCGTAAACTATAATTCACCCCTCCACTTT.

The chain is built from TRBV10-3 and TRBJ1-2; perhaps TRBD1 as D (5 bases). Trimming removed 11 bases at V and 0 bases at J, with 13 bases between. CDR1 ENHRY and CDR2 SYGVKD come from the germline V gene. CDR3 length: 13 residues. This CDR3 reads CAASGPANYGYTF. DNA of the CDR3: TGTGCCGCGTCGGGACCCGCTAACTATGGCTACACCTTC.

The chain joins TRBV3-1 to TRBJ2-1, with no clear D. The V end lost 1 base, the J end lost 13 bases, and 20 bases lay between the germline ends. The CDR3 sequence is 15 residues long. CDR1 and CDR2 (germline): LGHDT, YNNKEL (reference sequence). The DNA for the CDR3 is TGTGCCAGCAGCCAAGTTTCGGTTCTCCAAGAGACCCAGTTCTTC. It is translated as CASSQVSVLQETQFF.

This clonotype was seen only a few times. The J gene is TRBJ2-1, the V gene TRBV9; 8 nucleotides match TRBD2. J lost 9 bases, V lost 3 bases, and 8 bases had no gene match. CDR3 length equals 14 residues. CDR1 SGDLS and CDR2 YYNGEE come from the germline V gene. The CDR3 region has the DNA TGTGCCAGCAGCGACGGGACTAGTCACACTGAGCAGTTCTTC. Translated, it gives CASSDGTSHTEQFF.

V is TRBV5-4 and J is TRBJ1-2; possibly TRBD1 for D (5 bases). Germline-derived CDR1 and CDR2 are SGHNT and YYREEE (reference sequence). The CDR3 length is 16 residues. Trimming took off 5 bases at V and 7 bases at J, with 24 bases between the two ends. The CDR3 loop reads CASSPSGPTVVFGYTF. The CDR3 nucleotides read TGTGCCAGCAGTCCTTCGGGACCCACGGTTGTATTTGGCTACACCTTC.

CDR3 loop: CAWSPGGGSEKLFF. The CDR3 DNA reads as TGTGCCTGGAGTCCCGGGGGCGGAAGCGAAAAACTGTTTTTT. The chain uses TRBV30 and TRBJ1-4; possible D gene TRBD1, 6 bases. CDR3 length: 14 residues. V lost 2 bases to trimming and J lost 8 bases, with 15 bases between them. The germline V gene encodes CDR1 GTSNPN and CDR2 SVGIG (reference sequence).

This clonotype was counted a few times. The rearrangement links TRBV7-9 to TRBJ2-7; a possible D gene is TRBD2 (5 bases). Germline V lookup: CDR1 SEHNR, CDR2 FQNEAQ (reference sequence). Trimming removed 6 bases from V and 2 bases from J, with 20 bases in between. The CDR3 runs 16 residues. The CDR3 is CASSTPQRSTPYEQYF. The CDR3, as DNA: TGTGCCAGCAGTACCCCCCAGCGGTCGACTCCCTACGAGCAGTACTTC.

There are a few counts of this clonotype. The chain joins TRBV28 to TRBJ2-1, with D possibly TRBD2 on 6 matching bases. This CDR3 has 16 amino acids. The ends were cut back, 1 base at V and 2 bases at J, with 12 bases in the middle. Germline V lookup: CDR1 MDHEN, CDR2 SYDVKM. CDR3 in DNA: TGTGCCAGCAGTTTATCTGCTGGCGGGACCTACAATGAGCAGTTCTTC. Translation: CASSLSAGGTYNEQFF.

The DNA for the CDR3 is TGTGCCAGCAGTGGGCGTACAGTAAATCAGCCCCAGCATTTT. It yields the protein CASSGRTVNQPQHF. The chain joins TRBV25-1 to TRBJ1-5; D not certain. CDR3 size: 14 residues. CDR1 is MGHDK and CDR2 is SYGVNS in the germline V gene. The V end lost 4 bases, the J end lost 4 bases, and 11 bases lay between the germline ends. Complete variable domain (other parts from reference TRBV25-1 and TRBJ1-5): EADIYQTPRYLVIGTGKKITLECSQTMGHDKMYWYQQDPGMELHLIHYSYGVNSTEKGDLSSESTVSRIRTEHFPLTLESARPSHTSQYLCASSGRTVNQPQHFGDGTRLSIL.

Worth noting for this clonotype: One base away lies a much larger clone, so this may be a sequencing read error. In DNA, the CDR3 is TGTGCCAGCAGTGTGAATTCACCCCTCCACTTT. Translated, it gives CASSVNSPLHF. The chain couples TRBV28 to TRBJ1-6; D remains unclear. This CDR3 spans 11 amino acids. Between the trimmed V and J ends, which lost 5 bases and 7 bases, there was a span of 3 bases. Germline-derived CDR1 and CDR2 are MDHEN and SYDVKM. The full variable domain, completed using reference TRBV28 and TRBJ1-6, is DVKVTQSSRYLVKRTGEKVFLECVQDMDHENMFWYRQDPGLGLRLIYFSYDVKMKEKGDIPEGYSVSREKKERFSLILESASTNQTSMYLCASSVNSPLHFGNGTRLTVT.

J is TRBJ2-1 and V is TRBV14; 10 bases agree with TRBD2. CDR1 and CDR2 from the germline V gene are SGHDN and FVKESK. The junction had 9 bases not matched to a gene; V was cut back by 3 bases and J by 4 bases. The CDR3 spans 17 residues. The CDR3 DNA follows: TGTGCCAGCAGCCAGAGCCGGACTAGCGGATCTTACAATGAGCAGTTCTTC. Residues: CASSQSRTSGSYNEQFF.

The chain employs TRBV25-1 and TRBJ1-1; no clear D. Trimming took 1 base from V and 8 from J, leaving 11 bases between them. CDR3 length: 13 residues. Germline CDR1 reads MGHDK; CDR2 reads SYGVNS. The CDR3 DNA sequence: TGTGCCAGCAGTGAATTTAGTCGGGAAGAAGCTTTCTTT. Protein: CASSEFSREEAFF.

This chain uses TRBV7-2 with TRBJ1-4; 8 bases match TRBD1. Germline CDR1 is SGHTA and CDR2 is FQGNSA. This CDR3 spans 15 amino acids. Unmatched junction bases numbered 8, after V lost 3 bases and J lost 8 bases. CDR3 nucleotide sequence: TGTGCCAGCAGCTTGGGCGGGACAGGTGAAGAAAAACTGTTTTTT. This sequence encodes CASSLGGTGEEKLFF.

The chain joins TRBV12-3 or TRBV12-4 to TRBJ1-1; D uncertain. V shed 6 bases and J shed 0 bases, with 17 bases lying between them. The CDR3 totals 16 residues. The CDR3 DNA reads as TGTGCCAGCAGGGCCGGGAATCTGTTCATGAACACTGAAGCTTTCTTT. Translation: CASRAGNLFMNTEAFF.